This TCR beta chain derives from a study of shared clonotypes between healthy human individuals (TCRdb year 2020). In terms of the full investigation: The cohort included a few men and a couple of women between 18 and 49 years of age. For each donor, three plates each were used for CD4 naive and CD4 memory, two plates were used for CD8 naive, and one plate was used for CD8 memory. Blood TCR repertoires of five healthy adults were deeply sequenced to estimate repertoire size and the extent of clonotype sharing between individuals. To increase sequencing depth and limit assay-specific biases, different laboratories used diverse techniques to prepare libraries and sequence TCR repertoires. Per donor, leukapheresis produced somewhere between about 0.8 and 9 billion PBMCs.

Trimming takes 1 base from V and 1 base from J, and the germline ends sit 7 bases apart. The CDR3 numbers 13 residues from cysteine through phenylalanine. The kept DNA is CDR3 alone, 39 bases in frame from the first base. The germline V gene (reference sequence) specifies GTSNPN as CDR1 and SVGIG as CDR2. Using the deep immunoSEQ assay, TCR CDR3 regions were amplified from genomic DNA by multiplex PCR. Extracted genomic DNA from each cell subset was distributed evenly across all wells of several immunoSEQ 96-well plates, and each plate was treated as a replicate. For sorted subsets, each replicate PCR was loaded with roughly 190 ng genomic DNA, equivalent to 25,000 to 35,000 T cell genomes. The purified libraries were quantified using a Qubit 3.0 fluorometer, sized with a Bioanalyzer 2100, and then quantified again using the KAPA Library Quantification kit. Each immunoSEQ 96-well plate was sequenced on its own single-read 150-cycle Illumina NextSeq 550 flow cell. From the authors' description of their analysis: Because the immunoSEQ output held only junctional sequences and lacked quality scores, the filtering could not match the filtering applied to full-length reads. To assign V/J genes and CDR3, sequences were annotated against IMGT germline references using PyIR, a Python wrapper for IgBLAST v1.9. Any read was removed if the V/J assignment was weak (E-value above 1e-6), the CDR3 was missing, or the read contained stop codons, out-of-frame junctions, or ambiguous translated residues. V3J clonotypes were defined as sequences sharing an identical inferred V gene, J gene, and CDR3 amino acid sequence. To compute the percentage overlap between repertoires, the number of shared unique clonotypes was divided by the size of the smaller repertoire. RTK rarefaction, the Chao1 estimator, and Recon v2.1 estimates of unobserved clonotypes were used to assess repertoire richness. OLGA was used to compute generation probabilities for all TCRbeta clonotypes that the gDNA method yielded from a handful of donors. Entries here come from immuneACCESS through TCRdb and include only in-frame sequences with V and J called. Some clones fail to appear in such tables; in the studies checked, an unresolved V gene covers under half of the shortfall, and the cause of the remainder is unknown. For V, J and clone size, that table is used; D and trimming come from the DNA. In all, the sample holds about 2 million clones, and roughly 96% of those were seen once. Clones ranked in the top ten supply 0.1% to 0.15% of the sample.

The donors were healthy, HIV-negative adults who had no recently reported acute infections or vaccinations. All donors were Caucasian adults living in Nashville, Tennessee, USA. CD4+ T cells were enriched by magnetic negative selection, after which naive cells were positively selected on CD45RA and the negative fraction was taken as the memory subset. After blood collection by leukapheresis, PBMCs were isolated using Ficoll-Histopaque density gradient centrifugation and then cryopreserved in the vapor phase of liquid nitrogen. Analytical flow cytometry was used to check the purity and quantity of every magnetically sorted T cell population. Genomic DNA was isolated from every sorted fraction and measured by UV absorbance on a Nanodrop 2000c. Broader findings and caveats from the paper: Because the study included a small number of donors, the genetic and exposure-history diversity represented was limited. Based on pairwise subsampling, the degree of clonotype sharing among donors was expected to be affected by sequencing depth. About 5% of naive CD4, around 3.5% of naive CD8, around 2.3% of memory CD4, and 0.35% to 0.4% of memory CD8 clonotypes were shared across a few donors. Naive subsets generally had larger estimated clonotype richness than memory subsets did. Sampling was restricted to blood, and TCR repertoires in tissues likely differ from the TCR repertoires found in blood. Clonotypes shared by all four sorted-subset donors showed higher generation probabilities than non-shared clonotypes. Incomplete sequencing was indicated by rarefaction of sorted-subset datasets, despite the large sequencing depth.

A remark on this clone: The clone's antigen remains unknown. Per-nucleotide qualities are absent, and no much larger clonotype sits a single base away.

The chain was built from TRBV30 and TRBJ1-2; the D gene identity is not certain. This TCR derives from a man aged 18 to 35 in good health. Sequences were obtained from naive CD4+ T cells sorted from blood. This specimen's cell subset or site label, interpreted: CD45RA+ positively selected. In nucleotides, the sequence is TGTGCCTGGAGTGGTAACAGTAACTATGGCTACACCTTC. This translates into CAWSGNSNYGYTF. When the CDR3 is completed using the reference TRBV30 and TRBJ1-2 genes on either side, the full variable domain is SQTIHQWPATLVQPVGSPLSLECTVEGTSNPNLYWYRQAAGRGLQLLFYSVGIGQISSEVPQNLSASRPQDRQFILSSKKLLLSDSGFYLCAWSGNSNYGYTFGSGTRLTVV.